This T cell receptor beta chain is from a study of somatic mutations in cytotoxic T cells in rheumatoid arthritis. Study results and caveats: For patients with rheumatoid arthritis, CD8+ clonality went up with age, while healthy controls showed no such change.

After CD4+ and CD8+ cells were isolated by positive magnetic bead selection, their purity was checked by flow cytometry. The assay was immunoSEQ multiplex PCR, and TCRdb's table has in-frame clones only and misses some. The table has under 30,000 clones, less than 85% seen once. Per germline, CDR1 MGHRA and CDR2 YSYEKL. Trimming removed 5 bases from V and 0 bases from J; junction bases left unmatched: 6. CDR3 length: 16 residues. In its sample, this clone was seen once. What it binds is unknown. The sequencing sample was made of CD8+ T cells sorted from blood. The clonotype was recovered from a woman between 18 and 29 years old in good health. The gene calls are TRBV4-1 and TRBJ2-2; TRBD1 aligns across 7 bases. CDR3 coding DNA: TGCGCCAGCAGCACTAGACAGGGCCCGAACACCGGGGAGCTGTTTTTT. This translates into CASSTRQGPNTGELFF.